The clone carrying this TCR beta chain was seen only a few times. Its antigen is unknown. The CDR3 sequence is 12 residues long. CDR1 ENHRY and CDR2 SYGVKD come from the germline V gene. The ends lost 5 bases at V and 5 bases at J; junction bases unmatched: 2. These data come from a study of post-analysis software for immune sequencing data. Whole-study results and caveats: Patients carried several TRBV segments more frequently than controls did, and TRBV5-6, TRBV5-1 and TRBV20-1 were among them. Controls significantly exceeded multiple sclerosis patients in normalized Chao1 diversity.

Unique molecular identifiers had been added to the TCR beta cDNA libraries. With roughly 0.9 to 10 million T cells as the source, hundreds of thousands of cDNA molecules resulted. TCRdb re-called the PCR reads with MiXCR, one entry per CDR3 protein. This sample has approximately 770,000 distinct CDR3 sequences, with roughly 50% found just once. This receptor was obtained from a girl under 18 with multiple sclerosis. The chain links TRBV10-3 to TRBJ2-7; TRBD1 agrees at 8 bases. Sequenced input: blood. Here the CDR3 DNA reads TGTGCCATCAGTTACAGGGGGGACGAGCAGTACTTC. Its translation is CAISYRGDEQYF.